The T cell receptor (beta chain) described here comes from a study of CD8+CD57+ T cells in acquired aplastic anemia. Background on the study: Each DNA sample taken from sorted CD4+ and CD8+ cells came to about 3.2 ug on average.

Unmatched junction bases numbered 12, after V lost 10 bases and J lost 5 bases. Germline lookup yields CDR1 SEHNR and CDR2 FQNEAQ (reference sequence). The CDR3 runs to 14 residues. This clonotype was seen repeatedly, ten times or more. Profiles of TCR beta VDJ and CDR3 were generated from a genomic DNA template. TCRdb re-analysed the reads in MiXCR, keeping a single row per CDR3 protein. The sample has under 350,000 distinct CDR3 sequences, under 65% seen once. In patients chosen for sequencing, flow cytometry had shown CD8+CD57+ cell expansion. This clonotype was sampled from a human donor with aplastic anemia. The chain employs TRBV7-9 and TRBJ1-2; 8 positions match TRBD1. The sequencing input was sorted CD4+, CD8+, or CD8+CD57+ T cells (not recorded which) from PBMCs. CDR3 bases: TGTGCCACCAAAACAGGACAGGGAGAGTATGGCTACACCTTC. As protein: CATKTGQGEYGYTF.